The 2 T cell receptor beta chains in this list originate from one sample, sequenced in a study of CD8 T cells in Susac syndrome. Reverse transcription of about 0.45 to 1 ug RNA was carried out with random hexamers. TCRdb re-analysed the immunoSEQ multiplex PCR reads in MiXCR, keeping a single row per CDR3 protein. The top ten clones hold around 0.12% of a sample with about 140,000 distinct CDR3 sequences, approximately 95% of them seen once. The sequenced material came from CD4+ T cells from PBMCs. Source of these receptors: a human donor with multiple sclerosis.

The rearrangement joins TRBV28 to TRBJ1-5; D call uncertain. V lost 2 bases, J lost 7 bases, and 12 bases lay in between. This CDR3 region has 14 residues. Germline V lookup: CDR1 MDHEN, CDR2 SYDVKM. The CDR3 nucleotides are TGTGCCAGCAGTTTAAAGCCTATCGGCCAGCCCCAGCATTTT. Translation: CASSLKPIGQPQHF.

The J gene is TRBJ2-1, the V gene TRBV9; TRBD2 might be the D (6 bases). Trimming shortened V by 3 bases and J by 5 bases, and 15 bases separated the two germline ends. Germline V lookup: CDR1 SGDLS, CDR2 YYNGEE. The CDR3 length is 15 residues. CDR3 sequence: CASSETGLTNNEQFF. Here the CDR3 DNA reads TGTGCCAGCAGCGAGACGGGACTTACTAACAATGAGCAGTTCTTC.